This T cell receptor beta chain was documented in a study of T cell repertoires in cytomegalovirus infection (dated by TCRdb to about 2019). Context from the whole study: Recently identified HLA-C-restricted CMV epitopes, whose presentation resists viral immunomodulation, were targeted by peptide stimulations together with well-studied HLA-B-restricted epitopes. Because public TCR beta signatures pointed to carriage of CMV infection together with the matching HLA type, the HLA type of each donor mattered for the analysis. The full study reports these points: In both this cohort and an independent roughly 330-donor cohort, the cumulative frequency of public TCR beta family members distinguished carriers of CMV infection plus the relevant HLA type. The ex vivo response was dominated by HLA-C-restricted CMV-specific TCR beta clonotypes, which also provided the single most frequent clonotype in two of eight donors.

Explained via the paper, the treatment or condition label denotes: in vitro stimulation with specific CMV peptide epitopes to enrich CMV-specific T cells. In its sample, this clonotype was seen a few times. Its antigen remains unidentified. No quality values exist for individual bases; no much larger clone is one base distant. The sample was run on an Illumina HiSeq 1500. TCRdb ran its own pipeline on the public reads, namely fastp trimming at Q25 and MiXCR clone calling, and kept in-frame beta chains. Rows merge per CDR3 protein into single entries with the most common DNA and genes. This sample holds about 71,000 distinct CDR3 sequences; approximately 22% were observed only once. 55% to 75% of the sample is in the top ten clones. CDR1 and CDR2 were assigned from the germline V gene as MGHRA and YSYEKL. Trimming leaves V shorter by 3 bases and J shorter by 2 bases, with the junction holding 8 bases beyond the gene matches. The CDR3 runs 18 residues from the cysteine to the phenylalanine. Solely the CDR3 DNA is kept, with 54 bases framed from the first base.

Material: CD8+ T cells from cultured PBMCs, obtained from culture after CMV antigen stimulation. The clonotype comes from a human donor in good health (CMV status not recorded). Some clones in this sample may be carry-over from other donors' samples. The rearranged chain carries TRBV4-1 and TRBJ2-2; 11 bases in the junction line up with TRBD1. The DNA is as follows: TGCGCCAGCAGCCAGGAAGGGACAGGGGGTGGAAACACCGGGGAGCTGTTTTTT. Its translation reads: CASSQEGTGGGNTGELFF.